This TCR beta chain stems from a study of vaccination effects on CD4 cells after COVID-19. Study-level information: IL-2 at about 10 IU/ml and peptides at 9.5 to 10 ug/ml were added to cultured PBMC, fewer than 2.5 million per well.

Scientists isolated CD4+ T cells after a roughly ten-day culture period ended. Half-medium exchanges with IL-2 medium took place on days 3 and 7. Clones were sequenced by immunoSEQ multiplex PCR, and TCRdb holds only the in-frame ones, with some missing. Among roughly 50,000 clones listed, approximately 70% were seen once. Comments on this clone: Its antigen remains unknown.

Findings and limits, study-wide: Late post-vaccination, clones induced by infection and those induced by vaccine underwent marked clonal contraction.

V gave up 0 bases and J gave up 0 bases, with 8 bases separating them. The germline CDR1 and CDR2 sequences are LGHNA and YNFKEQ. The CDR3 covers 15 residues. The clonotype was recovered from a human donor who received a COVID-19 vaccine. This sequence joins TRBV4-2 and TRBJ1-1, with D maybe TRBD1 (6 bases). The source material was CD4+ T cells from PBMCs cultured without peptide, sampled before COVID-19 vaccination. The CDR3 spells CASSQDPGVNTEAFF. Written as DNA, the CDR3 is TGTGCCAGCAGCCAAGATCCAGGGGTGAACACTGAAGCTTTCTTT.